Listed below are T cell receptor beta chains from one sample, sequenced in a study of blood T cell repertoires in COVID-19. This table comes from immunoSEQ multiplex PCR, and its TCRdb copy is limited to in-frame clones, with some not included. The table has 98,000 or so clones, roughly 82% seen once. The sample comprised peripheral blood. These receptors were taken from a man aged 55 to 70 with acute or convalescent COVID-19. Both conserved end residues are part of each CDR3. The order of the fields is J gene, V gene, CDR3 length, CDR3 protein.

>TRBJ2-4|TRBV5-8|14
CASSWTGQKNIQYF
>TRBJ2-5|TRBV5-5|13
CASSLDYWETQYF
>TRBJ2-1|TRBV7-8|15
CASSLGGRIYNEQFF
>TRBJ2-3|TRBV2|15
CASSEVATSRSTQYF
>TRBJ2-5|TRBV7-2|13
CASSLGLGKTQYF
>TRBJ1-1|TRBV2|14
CASSEAEGYTEAFF
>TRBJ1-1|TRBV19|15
CASSIDGGLNTEAFF
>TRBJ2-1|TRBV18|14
CASSPPPGNNEQFF
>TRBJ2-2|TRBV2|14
CATVRGSNSGELFF
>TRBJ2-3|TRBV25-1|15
CASAKGISSTDTQYF
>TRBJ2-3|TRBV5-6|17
CASSRRTSGSLGDTQYF
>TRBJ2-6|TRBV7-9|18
CASSTGQGKSTGANVLTF
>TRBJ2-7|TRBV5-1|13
CASTAGGSYEQYF
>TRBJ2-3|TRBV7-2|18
CASSLVAGAGVSTDTQYF
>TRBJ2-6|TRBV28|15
CASRETGDGANVLTF
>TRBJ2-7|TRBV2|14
CASSDVGGTYEQYF
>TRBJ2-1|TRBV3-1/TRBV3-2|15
CASSAGLAGYNEQFF
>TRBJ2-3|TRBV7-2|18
CASSKYILAGGGSDTQYF
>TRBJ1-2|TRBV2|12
CASRQGASGYTF
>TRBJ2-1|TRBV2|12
CAGSPPNNEQFF
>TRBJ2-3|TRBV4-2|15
CASSQDWAATDTQYF
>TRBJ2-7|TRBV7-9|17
CASSLGDSGGRSSEQYF
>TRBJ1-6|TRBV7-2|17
CASSLMWGQGEISPLHF
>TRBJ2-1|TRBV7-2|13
CASSSGLHNEQFF
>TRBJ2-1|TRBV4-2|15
CASSQEEGQYNEQFF
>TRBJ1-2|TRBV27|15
CASSWNPQGNYGYTF
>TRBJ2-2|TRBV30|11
CAWSVLGELFF
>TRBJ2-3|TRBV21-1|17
CASSKVEGALTTDTQYF
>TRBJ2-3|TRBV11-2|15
CASRTPGGWTDTQYF
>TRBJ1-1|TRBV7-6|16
CASSPYAQGGGTEAFF
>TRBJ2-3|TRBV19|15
CASSIWTGSTDTQYF
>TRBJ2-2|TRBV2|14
CASSATGQGGELFF
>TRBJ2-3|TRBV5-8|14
CASSAEPSTDTQYF
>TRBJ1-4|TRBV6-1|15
CASSEAGRGAEKLFF
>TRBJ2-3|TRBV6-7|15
CASSYRDSSTDTQYF
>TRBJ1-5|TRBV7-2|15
CASSLDPRGNQPQHF
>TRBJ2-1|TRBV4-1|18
CASSQDPRTSGNYNEQFF
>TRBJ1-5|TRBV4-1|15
CASSQVQFNNQPQHF
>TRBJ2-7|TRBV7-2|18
CASSLPTRQGGRSYEQYF
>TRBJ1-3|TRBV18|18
CASSQIAGTGASGNTIYF
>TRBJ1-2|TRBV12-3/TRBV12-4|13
CASRIDGNYGYTF
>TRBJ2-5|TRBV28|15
CASIGGGAGKETQYF
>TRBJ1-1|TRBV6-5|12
CASSYSGGMAFF
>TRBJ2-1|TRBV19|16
CASSPLAGDIYNEQFF
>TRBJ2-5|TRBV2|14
CASSELTVQETQYF
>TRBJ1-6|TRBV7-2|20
CASSLAGMRQGNLRKSPLHF
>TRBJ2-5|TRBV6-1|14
CASSDYWRGETQYF
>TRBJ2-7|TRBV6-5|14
CASSYSRLTYEQYF
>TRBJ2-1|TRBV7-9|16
CASSSILAGGPDEQFF
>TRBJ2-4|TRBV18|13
CASSRGGENIQYF
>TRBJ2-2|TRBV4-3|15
CASSPSAGLAGELFF
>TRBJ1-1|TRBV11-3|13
CASSSTWETEAFF
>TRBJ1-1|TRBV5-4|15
CASSPGGGRYTEAFF
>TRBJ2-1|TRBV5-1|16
CASSLTTSGPYNEQFF
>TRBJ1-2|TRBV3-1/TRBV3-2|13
CASSRGTGDGYTF
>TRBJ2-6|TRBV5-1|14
CASSLEAGANVLTF
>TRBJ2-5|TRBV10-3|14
CAISEGLAGETQYF
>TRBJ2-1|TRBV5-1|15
CASSLAGLSDNEQFF
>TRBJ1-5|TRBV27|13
CASSPRSNQPQHF
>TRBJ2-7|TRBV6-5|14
CASSYSRGALEQYF